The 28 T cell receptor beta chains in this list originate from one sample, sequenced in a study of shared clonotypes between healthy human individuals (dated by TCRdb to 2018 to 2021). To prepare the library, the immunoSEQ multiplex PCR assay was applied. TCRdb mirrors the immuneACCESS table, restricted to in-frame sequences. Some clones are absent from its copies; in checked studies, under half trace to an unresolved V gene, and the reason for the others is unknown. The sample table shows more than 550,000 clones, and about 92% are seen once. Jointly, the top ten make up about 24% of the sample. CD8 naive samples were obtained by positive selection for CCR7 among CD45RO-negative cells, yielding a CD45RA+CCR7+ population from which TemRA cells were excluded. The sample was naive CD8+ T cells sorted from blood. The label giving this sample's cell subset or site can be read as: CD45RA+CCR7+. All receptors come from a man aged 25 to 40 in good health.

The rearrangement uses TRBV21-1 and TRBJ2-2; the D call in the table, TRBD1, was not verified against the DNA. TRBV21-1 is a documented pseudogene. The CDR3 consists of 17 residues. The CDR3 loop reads CASLLSGDRGGTGELFF. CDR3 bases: TGTGCCAGCTTGCTATCAGGGGACAGGGGTGGGACCGGGGAGCTGTTTTTT.

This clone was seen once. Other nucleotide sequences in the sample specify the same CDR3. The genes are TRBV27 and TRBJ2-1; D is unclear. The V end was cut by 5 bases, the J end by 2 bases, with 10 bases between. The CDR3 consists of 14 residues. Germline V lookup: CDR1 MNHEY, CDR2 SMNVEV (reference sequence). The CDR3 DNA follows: TGTGCCAGCAGTCTGGCAGGAGCCTACAATGAGCAGTTCTTC. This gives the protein CASSLAGAYNEQFF.

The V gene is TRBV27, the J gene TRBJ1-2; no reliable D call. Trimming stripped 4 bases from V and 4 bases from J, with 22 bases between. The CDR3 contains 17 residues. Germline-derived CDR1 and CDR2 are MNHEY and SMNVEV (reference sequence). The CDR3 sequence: CASSSNPEHSPFYGYTF. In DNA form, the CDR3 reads TGTGCCAGCAGTTCGAACCCAGAACATAGCCCCTTCTATGGCTACACCTTC.

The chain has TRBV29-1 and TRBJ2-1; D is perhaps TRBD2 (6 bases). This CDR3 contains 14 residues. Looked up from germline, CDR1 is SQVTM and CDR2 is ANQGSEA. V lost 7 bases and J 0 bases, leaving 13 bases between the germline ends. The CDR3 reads CSGSGPSSYNEQFF. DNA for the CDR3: TGCAGCGGGAGCGGGCCTAGCTCCTACAATGAGCAGTTCTTC.

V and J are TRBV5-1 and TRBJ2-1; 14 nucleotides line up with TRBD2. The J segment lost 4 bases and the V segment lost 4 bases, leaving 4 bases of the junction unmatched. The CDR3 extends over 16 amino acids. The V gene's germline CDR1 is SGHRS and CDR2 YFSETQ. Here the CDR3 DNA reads TGCGCCAGCAGCGAGGGACTAGCGGGAGTATACAATGAGCAGTTCTTC. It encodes CASSEGLAGVYNEQFF.

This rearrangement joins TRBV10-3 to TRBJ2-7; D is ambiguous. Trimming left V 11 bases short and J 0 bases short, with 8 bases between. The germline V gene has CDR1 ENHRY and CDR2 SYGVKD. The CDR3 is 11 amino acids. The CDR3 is CASRTSYEQYF. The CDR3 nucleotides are TGTGCCTCACGCACCTCCTACGAGCAGTACTTC.

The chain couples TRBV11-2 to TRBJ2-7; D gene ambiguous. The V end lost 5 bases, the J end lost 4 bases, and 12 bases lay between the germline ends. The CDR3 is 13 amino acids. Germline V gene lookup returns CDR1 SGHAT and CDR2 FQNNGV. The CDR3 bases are TGTGCCAGCAGCCCAGCGACGCTATACGAGCAGTACTTC. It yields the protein CASSPATLYEQYF.

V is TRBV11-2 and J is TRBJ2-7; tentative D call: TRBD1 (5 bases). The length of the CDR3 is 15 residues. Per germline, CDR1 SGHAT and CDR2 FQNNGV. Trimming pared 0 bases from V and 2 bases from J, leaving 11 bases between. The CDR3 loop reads CASSLEWTSTYEQYF. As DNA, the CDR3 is TGTGCCAGCAGCTTAGAGTGGACATCCACCTACGAGCAGTACTTC. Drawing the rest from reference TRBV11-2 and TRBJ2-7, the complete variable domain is EAGVAQSPRYKIIEKRQSVAFWCNPISGHATLYWYQQILGQGPKLLIQFQNNGVVDDSQLPKDRFSAERLKGVDSTLKIQPAKLEDSAVYLCASSLEWTSTYEQYFGPGTRLTVT.

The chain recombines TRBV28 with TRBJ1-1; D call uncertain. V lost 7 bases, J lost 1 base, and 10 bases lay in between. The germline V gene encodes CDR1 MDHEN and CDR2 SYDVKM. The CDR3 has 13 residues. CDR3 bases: TGTGCCAGCAACCCCGCCGGGAACACTGAAGCTTTCTTT. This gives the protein CASNPAGNTEAFF.

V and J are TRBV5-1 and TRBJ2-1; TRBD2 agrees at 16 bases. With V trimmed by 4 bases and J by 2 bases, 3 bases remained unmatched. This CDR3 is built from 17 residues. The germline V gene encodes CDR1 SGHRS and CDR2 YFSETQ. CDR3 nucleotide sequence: TGCGCCAGCAGCACAGGGACTAGCGGGAGGGCCTACAATGAGCAGTTCTTC. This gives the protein CASSTGTSGRAYNEQFF. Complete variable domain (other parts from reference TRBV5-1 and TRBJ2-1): KAGVTQTPRYLIKTRGQQVTLSCSPISGHRSVSWYQQTPGQGLQFLFEYFSETQRNKGNFPGRFSGRQFSNSRSEMNVSTLELGDSALYLCASSTGTSGRAYNEQFFGPGTRLTVL.

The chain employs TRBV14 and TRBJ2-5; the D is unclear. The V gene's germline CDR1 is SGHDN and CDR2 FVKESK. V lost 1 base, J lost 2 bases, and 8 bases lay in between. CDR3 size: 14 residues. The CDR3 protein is CASSQGKLQETQYF. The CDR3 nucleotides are TGTGCCAGCAGCCAAGGCAAACTACAAGAGACCCAGTACTTC.

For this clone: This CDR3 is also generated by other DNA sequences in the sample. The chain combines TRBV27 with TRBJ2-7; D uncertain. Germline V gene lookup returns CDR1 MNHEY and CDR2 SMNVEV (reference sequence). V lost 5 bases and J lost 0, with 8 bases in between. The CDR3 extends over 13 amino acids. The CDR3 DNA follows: TGTGCCAGCAGTCCCCGGACCTCCTACGAGCAGTACTTC. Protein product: CASSPRTSYEQYF.

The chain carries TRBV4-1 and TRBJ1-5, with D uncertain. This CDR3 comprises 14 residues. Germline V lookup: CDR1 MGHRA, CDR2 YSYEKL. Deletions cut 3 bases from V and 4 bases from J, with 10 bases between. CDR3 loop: CASSQDSVNQPQHF. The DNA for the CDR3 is TGCGCCAGCAGCCAGGACTCCGTGAATCAGCCCCAGCATTTT.

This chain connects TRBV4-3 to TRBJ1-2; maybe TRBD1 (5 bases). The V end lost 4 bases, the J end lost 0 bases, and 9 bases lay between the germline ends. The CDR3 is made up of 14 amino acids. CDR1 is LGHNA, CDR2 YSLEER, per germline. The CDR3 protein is CASSPAGTNYGYTF. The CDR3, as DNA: TGCGCCAGCAGCCCGGCAGGGACTAACTATGGCTACACCTTC.

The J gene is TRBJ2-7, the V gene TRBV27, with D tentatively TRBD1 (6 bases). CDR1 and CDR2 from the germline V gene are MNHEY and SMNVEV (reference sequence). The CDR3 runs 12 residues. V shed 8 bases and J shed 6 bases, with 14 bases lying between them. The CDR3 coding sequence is TGTGCCAGCGGGGTAACAGGGTTCGAGCAGTACTTC. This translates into CASGVTGFEQYF.

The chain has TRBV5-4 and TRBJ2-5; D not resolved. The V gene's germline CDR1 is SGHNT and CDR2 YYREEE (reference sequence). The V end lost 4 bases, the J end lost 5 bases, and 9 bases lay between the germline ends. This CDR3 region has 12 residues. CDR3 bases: TGTGCCAGCAGCACTTCGCTGGAGACCCAGTACTTC. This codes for CASSTSLETQYF.

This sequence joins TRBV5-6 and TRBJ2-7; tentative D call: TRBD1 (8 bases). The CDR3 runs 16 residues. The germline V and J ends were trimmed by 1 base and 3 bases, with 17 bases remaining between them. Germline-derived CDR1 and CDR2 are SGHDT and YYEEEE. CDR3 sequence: CASSLSGQGGIYEQYF. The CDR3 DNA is TGTGCCAGCAGCTTGTCTGGACAGGGAGGGATCTACGAGCAGTACTTC.

The CDR3 is CAWSEGRSDTQYF. For the CDR3, the DNA is TGTGCCTGGAGTGAAGGTCGTTCAGATACGCAGTATTTT. This chain links TRBV30 with TRBJ2-3, with D unclear. This CDR3 comprises 13 residues. With 1 base removed from V and 4 bases from J, the gap between germline ends came to 9 bases. Germline CDR1 reads GTSNPN; CDR2 reads SVGIG (reference sequence).

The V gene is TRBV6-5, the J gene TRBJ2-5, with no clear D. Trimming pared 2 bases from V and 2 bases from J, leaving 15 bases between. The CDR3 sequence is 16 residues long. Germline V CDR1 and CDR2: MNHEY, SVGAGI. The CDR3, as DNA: TGTGCCAGCAGTTACCAATGGGGTAGGCCTCAAGAGACCCAGTACTTC. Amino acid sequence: CASSYQWGRPQETQYF.

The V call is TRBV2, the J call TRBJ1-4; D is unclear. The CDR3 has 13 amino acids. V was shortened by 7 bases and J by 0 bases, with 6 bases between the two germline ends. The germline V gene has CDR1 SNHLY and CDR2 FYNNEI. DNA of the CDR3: TGTGCCAGCAATTCTGCAACTAATGAAAAACTGTTTTTT. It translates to CASNSATNEKLFF.

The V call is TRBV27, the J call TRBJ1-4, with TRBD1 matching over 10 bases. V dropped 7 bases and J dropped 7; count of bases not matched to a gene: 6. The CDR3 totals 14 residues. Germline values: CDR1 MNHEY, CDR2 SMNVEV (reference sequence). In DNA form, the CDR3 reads TGTGCCAGCATGGCCGGGACAGGGGCTGAAAAACTGTTTTTT. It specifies CASMAGTGAEKLFF.

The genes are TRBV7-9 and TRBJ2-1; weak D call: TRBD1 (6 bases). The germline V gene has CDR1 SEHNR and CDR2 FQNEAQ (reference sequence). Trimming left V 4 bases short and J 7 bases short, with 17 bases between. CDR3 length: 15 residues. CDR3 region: CASSSTFSGVNEQFF. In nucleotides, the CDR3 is TGTGCCAGCAGCTCTACTTTCTCAGGGGTAAATGAGCAGTTCTTC.

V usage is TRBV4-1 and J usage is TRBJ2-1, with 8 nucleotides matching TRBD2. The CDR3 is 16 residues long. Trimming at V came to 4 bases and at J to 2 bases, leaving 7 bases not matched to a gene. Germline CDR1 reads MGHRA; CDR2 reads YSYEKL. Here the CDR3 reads CASSLALAVPYNEQFF. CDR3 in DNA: TGCGCCAGCAGCCTCGCACTAGCGGTACCCTACAATGAGCAGTTCTTC.

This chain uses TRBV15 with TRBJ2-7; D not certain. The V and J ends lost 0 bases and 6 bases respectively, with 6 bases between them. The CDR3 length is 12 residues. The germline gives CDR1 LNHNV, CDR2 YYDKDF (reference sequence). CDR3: CATSRDAREQYF. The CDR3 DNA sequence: TGTGCCACCAGCAGAGATGCCCGCGAGCAGTACTTC. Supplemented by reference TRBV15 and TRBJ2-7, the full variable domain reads DAMVIQNPRYQVTQFGKPVTLSCSQTLNHNVMYWYQQKSSQAPKLLFHYYDKDFNNEADTPDNFQSRRPNTSFCFLDIRSPGLGDTAMYLCATSRDAREQYFGPGTRLTVT.

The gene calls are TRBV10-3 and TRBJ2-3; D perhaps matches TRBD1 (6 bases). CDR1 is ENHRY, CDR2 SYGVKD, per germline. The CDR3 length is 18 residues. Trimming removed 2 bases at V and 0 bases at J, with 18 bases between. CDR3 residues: CAISETISNRVSTDTQYF. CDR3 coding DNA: TGTGCCATCAGTGAGACCATATCAAACAGGGTTAGCACAGATACGCAGTATTTT.

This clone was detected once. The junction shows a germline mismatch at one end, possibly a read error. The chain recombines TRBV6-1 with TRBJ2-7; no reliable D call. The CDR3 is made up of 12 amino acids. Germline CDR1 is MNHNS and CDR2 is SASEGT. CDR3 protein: CATSGYTYEQYF. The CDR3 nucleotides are TGTGCCACCAGTGGTTACACCTACGAGCAGTACTTC.

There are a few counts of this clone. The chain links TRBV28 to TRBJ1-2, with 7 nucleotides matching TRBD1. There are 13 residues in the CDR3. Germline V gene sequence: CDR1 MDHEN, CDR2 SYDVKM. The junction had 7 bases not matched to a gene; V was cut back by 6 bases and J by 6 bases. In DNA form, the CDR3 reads TGTGCCAGCAGCCGAGGCAGGGGGAATGGCTACACCTTC. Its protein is CASSRGRGNGYTF.

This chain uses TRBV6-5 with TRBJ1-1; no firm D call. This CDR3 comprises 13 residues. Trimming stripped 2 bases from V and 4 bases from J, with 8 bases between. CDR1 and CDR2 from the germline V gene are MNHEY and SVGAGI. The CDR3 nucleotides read TGTGCCAGCAGTTACGGAGGGTTCACTGAAGCTTTCTTT. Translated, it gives CASSYGGFTEAFF.